This section outlines one TCR beta chain sequence together with its context. Its antigen remains unidentified. Unexposed donor CD4+ T cells date from 2011-2018, before the COVID-19 pandemic. The cells were cultured for roughly 11 days before CD4+ T cells were isolated. The data stem from a study of CD4 T cells in relation to SARS-CoV-2 and coronaviruses. Study context: After roughly ten days of antigen culture, PBMC TCR beta CDR3s were sequenced. Shared crossreactive spike epitopes were mapped to their HLA restriction.

Germline V gene lookup returns CDR1 SNHLY and CDR2 FYNNEI. CDR3 length: 15 amino acids. J was trimmed by 1 base and V by 6 bases; bases with no gene match: 7. The method was immunoSEQ multiplex PCR; TCRdb's version includes in-frame clones alone and lacks a portion of them. The sample lists about 15,000 clones, about 78% seen once, with more than 15% in the top ten. The sample consisted of CD4+ T cells from PBMCs, cultured in vitro. The receptor was derived from a human donor in good health. The V gene is TRBV2, the J gene TRBJ2-7; the match to TRBD1 covers 9 bases. The CDR3 here is CASRRGQGRSYEQYF. The CDR3 region has the DNA TGTGCCAGCAGGCGGGGACAGGGAAGGTCCTACGAGCAGTACTTC.